These T cell receptor beta chains were read from a single sample in a study of cytomegalovirus exposure and HLA in healthy donors. Only in-frame clones appear in the TCRdb table, and some are missing; sequencing was by immunoSEQ multiplex PCR. The sample carries around 68,000 clones, 85% recorded once. Sequenced: PBMCs. The receptors come from a female donor in good health and CMV-seronegative. Both conserved end residues are trimmed from each CDR3.

cdr3_aa j_call v_call
ASSWPGQGPYNEQF TRBJ2-1 TRBV5-1
ASSQAGDAQPQH TRBJ1-5 TRBV4-2
ASSGNRGSGGGYT TRBJ1-2 TRBV4-1
ASSRTGTSVAGNTIY TRBJ1-3 TRBV2
ASSFGQGVGVPEAF TRBJ1-1 TRBV5-5
ASSLVGGSNEKLF TRBJ1-4 TRBV7-6
AISLDRSNQPQH TRBJ1-5 TRBV10-3
ASSRQTTNEKLF TRBJ1-4 TRBV19
AWNWSVTKNIQY TRBJ2-4 TRBV30
ASSTSGGANEQF TRBJ2-1 TRBV6-4
ASSLFYRGLYEQY TRBJ2-7 TRBV27
ASSRNPGTGIREQY TRBJ2-7 TRBV11-2
ASSAKTSGEDNEQF TRBJ2-1 TRBV21-1
ASSRDRFTYEQY TRBJ2-7 TRBV27
ASSGTITDTQY TRBJ2-3 TRBV19
ASTILPGGGQPQH TRBJ1-5 TRBV28
ASSQGAPTTSTDTQY TRBJ2-3 TRBV4-2
ASSEGRLSYNEQF TRBJ2-1 TRBV25-1
ASSLNRVWRETQY TRBJ2-5 TRBV27
ASSEYFEITDTQY TRBJ2-3 TRBV25-1
ASSFRSTGGTLYYNEQF TRBJ2-1 TRBV7-8
ASSQDGESNQPQH TRBJ1-5 TRBV5-4
ASSPYTSGPYEQY TRBJ2-7 TRBV5-5
ASSQEEGTGFYGYT TRBJ1-2 TRBV4-1
ASSKITHDKKSGNTIY TRBJ1-3 TRBV21-1
ASSFGTSGGYEQY TRBJ2-7 TRBV6-5
ASSYGGLSYNEQF TRBJ2-1 TRBV6-5
ASSSEGLAGLKRNEQF TRBJ2-1 TRBV28
ASIPRTGSYNEQF TRBJ2-1 TRBV2
ASSDILGGGSKNIQY TRBJ2-4 TRBV7-6
ARSLSRDRGSYEQY TRBJ2-7 TRBV5-3
ASSETGLNEAF TRBJ1-1 TRBV10-1
ASSLAGTEHYSNQPQH TRBJ1-5 TRBV5-5
ASSPNGAYEQY TRBJ2-7 TRBV18
ASSQGQAYEQY TRBJ2-7 TRBV4-3
ASSDEGQGGGYT TRBJ1-2 TRBV2
SVGGDSGDEQF TRBJ2-1 TRBV29-1
ASTGTGTSGANVLT TRBJ2-6 TRBV5-1
ASSEVAGGPDTQY TRBJ2-3 TRBV6-1
ASSEKEAYNEQF TRBJ2-1 TRBV10-1
ASSPFGGIEDTEAF TRBJ1-1 TRBV18
ASRLGQGSTGELF TRBJ2-2 TRBV11-3
ASSNEPGQGRGGYT TRBJ1-2 TRBV7-2
ASSLMGQGGTGELF TRBJ2-2 TRBV27
ASNLPGPGELF TRBJ2-2 TRBV19
ASSQEGYTADTQY TRBJ2-3 TRBV4-1
ASSESMSKAF TRBJ1-1 TRBV6-1
ASSEVASGANVLT TRBJ2-6 TRBV6-1
ASSLVRQGAGETQY TRBJ2-5 TRBV5-8
ASRREPGGGYGYT TRBJ1-2 TRBV6-4
ASSPGQGNTGELF TRBJ2-2 TRBV2
ASSLGQGTYNEQF TRBJ2-1 TRBV11-2
ASRPQGSGANVLT TRBJ2-6 TRBV6-1
ASSPGLGYYEQY TRBJ2-7 TRBV7-3